The 24 T cell receptor beta chains below were found in one sample sequenced in a study of blood T cells in healthy people across ages. Together with a sample-barcoded 5' primer, a J-beta primer mix was included in a second PCR lasting about 6 to 11 cycles. In TCRdb, the 5' RACE reads were re-called with MiXCR into one record per CDR3 protein. The repertoire holds approximately 800,000 distinct CDR3 sequences, with 25% to 30% as singletons. In addition, the sample was reused for a study of T cells of mothers and their children.

Sequenced sample: blood. All receptors derive from a boy aged 5-17 years in good health.

V and J are TRBV9 and TRBJ2-5; perhaps TRBD2 as D (5 bases). This CDR3 region has 14 residues. Germline V gene sequence: CDR1 SGDLS, CDR2 YYNGEE. V was cut by 3 bases and J by 5 bases, with 14 bases left in between. The CDR3 DNA reads as TGTGCCAGCAGCGGCCGGGGAAATTGGGAGACCCAGTACTTC. Translation: CASSGRGNWETQYF.

CDR3 sequence: CASSPDRHRGYNEQFF. The CDR3 coding sequence is TGTGCCAGCAGCCCAGACCGGCACAGGGGGTACAATGAGCAGTTCTTC. V gene TRBV3-1 combines with J gene TRBJ2-1, with 8 bases matching TRBD1. V gave up 4 bases and J gave up 4 bases; unmatched junction bases: 9. This CDR3 has 16 residues. Germline CDR1 and CDR2: LGHDT and YNNKEL (reference sequence).

This clonotype was observed a handful of times. The rearrangement joins TRBV7-2 to TRBJ2-5; TRBD2 matches at 9 bases. The J call is doubtful: the DNA matches TRBJ2-1 better. The CDR3 sequence is 16 residues long. Germline CDR1 SGHTA, CDR2 FQGNSA. In nucleotides, the CDR3 is TGTGCCAGCAGCTTAGTCCCAGCGGGGGGTTACAATGAGCAGTTCTTC. Protein: CASSLVPAGGYNEQFF.

The sample holds a few counts of this clonotype. The chain employs TRBV3-1 and TRBJ1-2, with D possibly TRBD1 on 5 matching bases. Germline V CDR1 and CDR2: LGHDT, YNNKEL (reference sequence). The CDR3 is 13 amino acids. Trimming left V 6 bases short and J 8 bases short, with 16 bases between. This CDR3 reads CASSQSGKGGYTF. In DNA form, the CDR3 reads TGTGCCAGCAGTCAATCAGGCAAGGGGGGCTACACCTTC.

A word on this clonotype: At one end the junction does not follow the germline gene, possibly because of a read error. This chain joins TRBV6-6 and TRBJ1-1, with 7 positions matching TRBD1. The germline CDR1 and CDR2 sequences are MNHNY and SVGAGI (reference sequence). The CDR3 contains 16 residues. CDR3 protein: CASSTNRGGGNTEAFF. CDR3 DNA sequence: TGCGCCAGCAGTACAAACAGGGGAGGGGGAAACACTGAAGCTTTCTTT.

This clonotype was recorded a few times. The CDR3 end shows no conserved phenylalanine or tryptophan, and so a read error is likely. The rearrangement links TRBV29-1 to TRBJ2-7; no reliable D call. The CDR3 is made up of 12 amino acids. V was shortened by 1 base and J by 3 bases, with 7 bases between the two germline ends. The germline V gene encodes CDR1 SQVTM and CDR2 ANQGSEA. CDR3 in amino acids: CSVEGGIYEQYL. In DNA, the CDR3 is TGCAGCGTTGAAGGGGGTATCTACGAGCAGTACCTC.

This clonotype was seen only a few times. The gene calls are TRBV7-2 and TRBJ1-4, with D possibly being TRBD1 (6 bases). The CDR3 spans 15 residues. Trimming removed 3 bases at V and 5 bases at J, with 13 bases between. Germline V lookup: CDR1 SGHTA, CDR2 FQGNSA. CDR3 DNA sequence: TGTGCCAGCAGCTTCCGAAGGGGGGGGAATGAAAAACTGTTTTTT. It encodes CASSFRRGGNEKLFF.

This clonotype was recorded a few times. The chain employs TRBV7-9 and TRBJ2-6; 10 bases match TRBD1. The germline CDR1 and CDR2 sequences are SEHNR and FQNEAQ (reference sequence). The length of the CDR3 is 18 residues. The J segment lost 0 bases and the V segment lost 4 bases, leaving 6 bases of the junction unmatched. CDR3 region: CASSSGQGLISGANVLTF. Here the CDR3 DNA reads TGTGCCAGCAGCTCGGGACAGGGGCTTATCTCTGGGGCCAACGTCCTGACTTTC.

This chain joins TRBV18 and TRBJ2-7, with a weak D call TRBD2 (5 bases). The CDR3 sequence is 15 residues long. CDR1 and CDR2 (germline): KGHSH, LQKENI. V lost 1 base, J lost 3 bases, and 13 bases lay in between. CDR3 region: CASSPLGEGVYEQYF. The DNA of the CDR3 is TGTGCCAGCTCACCACTTGGCGAGGGAGTCTACGAGCAGTACTTC.

Only a few counts were recorded for this clonotype. This chain connects TRBV7-9 to TRBJ1-5, with 7 bases identical to TRBD1. Germline CDR1 SEHNR, CDR2 FQNEAQ (reference sequence). This CDR3 comprises 14 residues. The V and J ends lost 5 bases and 3 bases, in that order; junction bases with no gene match: 4. As DNA, the CDR3 is TGTGCCAGCAGCCTTGACAGGGCCAATCAGCCCCAGCATTTT. Its translation: CASSLDRANQPQHF.

The CDR3 protein is CASSPKTGGWNEQYF. CDR3 nucleotide sequence: TGTGCCAGCAGCCCTAAAACAGGGGGCTGGAACGAGCAGTACTTC. The chain carries TRBV7-3 and TRBJ2-5; 9 positions agree with TRBD1. Matching the DNA end better, TRBJ2-7 makes the J call doubtful. The CDR3 is 15 residues long. Germline-derived CDR1 and CDR2 are SGHTA and FQGTGA.

This clonotype was observed a few times. The chain links TRBV5-1 to TRBJ2-7; 9 nucleotides agree with TRBD1. The CDR3 is 15 residues long. V dropped 4 bases and J dropped 1; count of bases not matched to a gene: 6. Germline V lookup: CDR1 SGHRS, CDR2 YFSETQ. The CDR3 nucleotides are TGCGCCAGCAGCCGCGGACAGGGGATGTCCTACGAGCAGTACTTC. Its translation is CASSRGQGMSYEQYF.

This clonotype occurred a few times. This rearrangement joins TRBV11-2 to TRBJ2-1; a possible D gene is TRBD1 (5 bases). This CDR3 contains 11 residues. Germline lookup yields CDR1 SGHAT and CDR2 FQNNGV. The V end was cut by 5 bases, the J end by 8 bases, with 7 bases between. Here the CDR3 reads CASSRQYEQFF. The CDR3, as DNA: TGTGCCAGCAGCCGACAGTATGAGCAGTTCTTC.

A few counts support this clonotype. This chain uses TRBV5-1 with TRBJ2-1; TRBD1 agrees at 9 bases. The CDR3 has 17 residues. Germline V gene data show CDR1 as SGHRS and CDR2 as YFSETQ. V gave up 4 bases and J gave up 2 bases; unmatched junction bases: 10. The CDR3 spells CASSERGTGGPYNEQFF. For the CDR3, the DNA is TGCGCCAGCAGCGAGAGAGGAACAGGGGGCCCCTACAATGAGCAGTTCTTC.

Worth noting for this clonotype: This CDR3 fails to terminate in the conserved phenylalanine or tryptophan, so it likely reflects a read error. The rearrangement links TRBV12-3 or TRBV12-4 to TRBJ2-1; TRBD1 matches at 11 bases. V lost 6 bases, J lost 6 bases, and 10 bases stayed unmatched. The CDR3 is made up of 16 amino acids. The CDR3 coding sequence is TGTGCCAGCAGACGGGGACAGGGGGTTCGGTCCAATGAGCAGTTCCTC. It encodes CASRRGQGVRSNEQFL.

The CDR3 sequence: CASRDTGTGELFF. The CDR3 nucleotides are TGTGCCAGCAGGGACACGGGGACCGGGGAGCTGTTTTTT. This chain joins TRBV28 and TRBJ2-2; D may correspond to TRBD1 or TRBD2 (5 bases each). The germline gives CDR1 MDHEN, CDR2 SYDVKM. V gave up 6 bases and J gave up 5 bases, with 10 bases separating them. The CDR3 is 13 amino acids.

This chain links TRBV5-6 with TRBJ2-1; a possible D gene is TRBD2 (5 bases). V was shortened by 4 bases and J by 6 bases, with 14 bases between the two germline ends. The length of the CDR3 is 14 residues. Germline V lookup: CDR1 SGHDT, CDR2 YYEEEE. The chain's CDR3 is CASSQGLDINEQFF. The CDR3 DNA reads as TGTGCCAGCAGCCAAGGACTCGACATCAATGAGCAGTTCTTC.

V and J are TRBV7-2 and TRBJ2-5, with D maybe TRBD1 (6 bases). The J call may be in error: the DNA end matches TRBJ2-7 better. The CDR3 runs to 15 residues. Germline loops: CDR1 SGHTA, CDR2 FQGNSA. The CDR3 coding sequence is TGTGCCAGCAGTTATAGACCCGGACAGTCCTACGAGCAGTACTTC. Amino acids: CASSYRPGQSYEQYF.

The chain recombines TRBV5-1 with TRBJ2-5; a possible D gene is TRBD1 (5 bases). The germline V gene has CDR1 SGHRS and CDR2 YFSETQ. V was cut by 4 bases and J by 5 bases, with 12 bases left in between. The CDR3 contains 13 residues. This chain's CDR3 is CASSLFNRETQYF. The CDR3 DNA reads TGCGCCAGCAGCCTCTTTAACAGGGAGACCCAGTACTTC.

This clonotype was counted a few times. The chain joins TRBV27 to TRBJ1-1; D is perhaps TRBD1 (6 bases). V lost 9 bases, J lost 2 bases, and 22 bases lay in between. The CDR3 has 16 amino acids. Germline assignment: CDR1 MNHEY and CDR2 SMNVEV (reference sequence). The CDR3 here is CASQAGGATLNTEAFF. As DNA, the CDR3 is TGTGCCAGTCAGGCCGGGGGGGCCACCCTTAACACTGAAGCTTTCTTT.

The V call is TRBV9, the J call TRBJ2-3; D gene unclear. The CDR3 is made up of 14 amino acids. Germline CDR1 SGDLS, CDR2 YYNGEE. V dropped 4 bases and J dropped 0 bases, with 9 bases sitting between them. The CDR3: CASSTRTSTDTQYF. The CDR3 region has the DNA TGTGCCAGCAGCACCCGTACTAGCACAGATACGCAGTATTTT. Full variable domain (missing parts from reference TRBV9 and TRBJ2-3): DSGVTQTPKHLITATGQRVTLRCSPRSGDLSVYWYQQSLDQGLQFLIQYYNGEERAKGNILERFSAQQFPDLHSELNLSSLELGDSALYFCASSTRTSTDTQYFGPGTRLTVL.

The chain couples TRBV28 to TRBJ2-1, with TRBD1 matching over 10 bases. The V gene end was trimmed by 5 bases and the J gene end by 5 bases; junction bases not matched to a gene: 12. Germline V gives CDR1 MDHEN, CDR2 SYDVKM. CDR3 length equals 17 residues. The CDR3 region is CASSTYSTDRGNNEQFF. Here the CDR3 DNA reads TGTGCCAGCAGTACGTACTCTACGGACAGGGGGAACAATGAGCAGTTCTTC.

The chain is built from TRBV12-3 or TRBV12-4 and TRBJ2-1; possibly TRBD2 for D (6 bases). This CDR3 contains 15 residues. Trimming pared 0 bases from V and 6 bases from J, leaving 12 bases between. The DNA of the CDR3 is TGTGCCAGCAGTTTAGCGTTGCGGGGTCGCAATGAGCAGTTCTTC. Translating gives CASSLALRGRNEQFF.

In this sample, this clonotype turned up a few times. This chain uses TRBV7-9 with TRBJ2-3; no clear D gene. Germline V gene data show CDR1 as SEHNR and CDR2 as FQNEAQ (reference sequence). Trimming left V 5 bases short and J 3 bases short, with 12 bases between. The CDR3 has 14 residues. The CDR3 DNA is TGTGCCAGCAGCCCCACAATCCTGACAGATACGCAGTATTTT. Residues: CASSPTILTDTQYF.